This TCR beta chain appears in the sequencing data of a study of blood T cell repertoires in COVID-19. Study summary: There were acute and convalescent COVID-19 samples, and they came from the United States, Italy and Spain. From T cells, B-cell-depleted T cells, or PBMCs came the material, which was cDNA or gDNA.

Clones were sequenced by immunoSEQ multiplex PCR, and TCRdb holds only the in-frame ones, with some missing. The data hold 120,000 to 150,000 clones, with 80% to 85% observed a single time. This receptor was identified in a human donor in a cohort sampled during active COVID-19. The sample taken for sequencing was peripheral blood.

The CDR3 nucleotides read TGTGCCAGCAGCCGAGACTTCCCAGGGCAACCCCAGCATTTT. Translating gives CASSRDFPGQPQHF. The chain uses TRBV6-4 and TRBJ1-5, with a tentative D call TRBD1 (5 bases). The CDR3 length is 14 residues. The V and J ends lost 6 bases and 10 bases respectively, with 19 bases between them. Per the germline V gene, CDR1 is MRHNA and CDR2 is SNTAGT.